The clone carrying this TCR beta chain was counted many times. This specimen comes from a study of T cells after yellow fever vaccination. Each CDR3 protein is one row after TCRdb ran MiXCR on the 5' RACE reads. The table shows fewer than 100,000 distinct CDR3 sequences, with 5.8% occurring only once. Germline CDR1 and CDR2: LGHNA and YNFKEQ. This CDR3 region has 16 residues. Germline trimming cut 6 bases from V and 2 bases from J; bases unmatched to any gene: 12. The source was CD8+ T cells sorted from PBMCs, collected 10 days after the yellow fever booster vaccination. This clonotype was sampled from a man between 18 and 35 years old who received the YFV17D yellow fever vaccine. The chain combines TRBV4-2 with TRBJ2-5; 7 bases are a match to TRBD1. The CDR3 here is CASRPAGTEKQETQYF. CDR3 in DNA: TGTGCCAGCAGGCCCGCCGGGACAGAAAAGCAAGAGACCCAGTACTTC.